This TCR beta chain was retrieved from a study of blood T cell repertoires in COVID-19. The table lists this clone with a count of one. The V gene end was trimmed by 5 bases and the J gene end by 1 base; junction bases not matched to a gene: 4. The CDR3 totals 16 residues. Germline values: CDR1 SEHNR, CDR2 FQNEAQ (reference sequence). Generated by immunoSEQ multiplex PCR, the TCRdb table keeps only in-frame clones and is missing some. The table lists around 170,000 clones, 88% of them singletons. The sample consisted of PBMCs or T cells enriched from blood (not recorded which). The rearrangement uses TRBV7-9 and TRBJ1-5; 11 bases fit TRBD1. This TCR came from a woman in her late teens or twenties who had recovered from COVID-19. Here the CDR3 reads CASSPGQGGSNQPQHF. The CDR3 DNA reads TGTGCCAGCAGCCCGGGACAGGGGGGAAGCAATCAGCCCCAGCATTTT.